The clone carrying this TCR beta chain was detected a few times. Germline assignment: CDR1 SNHLY and CDR2 FYNNEI. The V and J ends lost 0 bases and 5 bases respectively, with 16 bases between them. CDR3 length: 16 residues. The table came from immunoSEQ multiplex PCR; TCRdb's copy has only in-frame clones and leaves some out. The sample carries 85,000 to 95,000 clones, 82% recorded once. The data originate from a study of control samples from healthy donors and cancer patients. The TCR was taken from a woman aged 55-70 years in good health. V usage is TRBV2 and J usage is TRBJ2-5, with D perhaps TRBD1 (7 bases). Sample: blood. The CDR3 DNA reads as TGTGCCAGCAGTGAAGCGCTTCCGGCAGGGGGGGAGACCCAGTACTTC. Residues: CASSEALPAGGETQYF. The full variable domain, its missing parts supplied by reference TRBV2 and TRBJ2-5, is EPEVTQTPSHQVTQMGQEVILRCVPISNHLYFYWYRQILGQKVEFLVSFYNNEISEKSEIFDDQFSVERPDGSNFTLKIRSTKLEDSAMYFCASSEALPAGGETQYFGPGTRLLVL.